These 29 T cell receptor beta chains share one sample of origin, sequenced in a study of early T cells in non-severe SARS-CoV-2 infection. TCRdb re-called the 5' RACE reads through MiXCR, storing one row per CDR3 protein. This table has tens of thousands of distinct CDR3 sequences, approximately 9.2% appearing once. Sequencing input: whole blood. These receptors all stem from an adult who was a healthcare worker with PCR-confirmed SARS-CoV-2 infection or an uninfected control (not recorded which).

This clonotype was seen at least ten times. This chain connects TRBV24-1 to TRBJ2-7, with a weak D call TRBD1 (6 bases). Trimming took 3 bases from V and 3 from J, leaving 11 bases between them. Germline CDR1 and CDR2: KGHDR and SFDVKD. The CDR3 is 14 amino acids. CDR3 DNA sequence: TGTGCCACCAGTGATCCGGGACAACTCTACGAGCAGTACTTC. Its protein product is CATSDPGQLYEQYF.

V usage is TRBV7-2 and J usage is TRBJ2-7; D is undetermined. The V gene lost 3 bases and the J gene lost 2 bases, with 11 bases spanning the gap. In germline, CDR1 is SGHTA, CDR2 FQGNSA. The CDR3 length is 14 residues. This CDR3 reads CASSLVRTAYEQYF. The CDR3 nucleotides read TGTGCCAGCAGCTTGGTTCGTACCGCCTACGAGCAGTACTTC. Based on the CDR3 plus reference TRBV7-2 and TRBJ2-7, the full variable domain is GAGVSQSPSNKVTEKGKDVELRCDPISGHTALYWYRQSLGQGLEFLIYFQGNSAPDKSGLPSDRFSAERTGGSVSTLTIQRTQQEDSAVYLCASSLVRTAYEQYFGPGTRLTVT.

This clonotype was seen many times. The DNA of the CDR3 is TGTGCCAGCAGTGCCCAAGAAGGGCAGGGCTCCTACAATGAGCAGTTCTTC. Its translation is CASSAQEGQGSYNEQFF. The J gene is TRBJ2-1, the V gene TRBV2; perhaps TRBD1 as D (5 bases). V dropped 4 bases and J dropped 0 bases, with 16 bases sitting between them. Germline V CDR1 and CDR2: SNHLY, FYNNEI. The CDR3 is 17 residues long.

DNA of the CDR3: TGTGCCAGCAGCGTGGGACACCTGAACACTGAAGCTTTCTTT. As protein: CASSVGHLNTEAFF. This chain links TRBV13 with TRBJ1-1, with a possible D match to TRBD1 (6 bases). The CDR3 runs 14 residues. Germline V gene data show CDR1 as PRHDT and CDR2 as FYEKMQ (reference sequence). V lost 5 bases and J 0 bases, leaving 10 bases between the germline ends.

The chain's CDR3 is CASLLVNYGYTF. The CDR3 region has the DNA TGTGCCAGCCTATTAGTGAACTATGGCTACACCTTC. V gene TRBV28 combines with J gene TRBJ1-2; no clear D. Germline V gene data show CDR1 as MDHEN and CDR2 as SYDVKM. CDR3 length equals 12 residues. Trimming left V 8 bases short and J 2 bases short, with 9 bases between.

This clonotype was counted many times. The chain combines TRBV14 with TRBJ1-1; 10 nucleotides agree with TRBD1. Germline assignment: CDR1 SGHDN and CDR2 FVKESK. The trim removed 0 bases at V and 5 bases at J, leaving 9 bases unmatched. CDR3 length: 17 amino acids. CDR3 DNA: TGTGCCAGCAGCCAAGATGTGGGACAGGGGATTGGGACTGAAGCTTTCTTT. Translating it yields CASSQDVGQGIGTEAFF. The entire variable domain, with the rest obtained from reference TRBV14 and TRBJ1-1, is as follows: EAGVTQFPSHSVIEKGQTVTLRCDPISGHDNLYWYRRVMGKEIKFLLHFVKESKQDESGMPNNRFLAERTGGTYSTLKVQPAELEDSGVYFCASSQDVGQGIGTEAFFGQGTRLTVV.

This clonotype came up many times. The rearrangement joins TRBV3-1 to TRBJ2-5, with no clear D. The germline V gene encodes CDR1 LGHDT and CDR2 YNNKEL (reference sequence). The CDR3 contains 14 residues. Trimming stripped 2 bases from V and 4 bases from J, with 11 bases between. In nucleotides, the CDR3 is TGTGCCAGCAGCCAAACCAGTTTAGCAGAGACCCAGTACTTC. Residues: CASSQTSLAETQYF.

The chain is built from TRBV20-1 and TRBJ1-1, with a tentative D call TRBD1 (5 bases). The CDR3 runs to 15 residues. The V end lost 0 bases, the J end lost 4 bases, and 15 bases lay between the germline ends. Looked up from germline, CDR1 is DFQATT and CDR2 is SNEGSKA (reference sequence). Here the CDR3 DNA reads TGCAGTGCTAGAGAGGGGGGAGGGCTCGGCACTGAAGCTTTCTTT. It is translated as CSAREGGGLGTEAFF.

This clonotype came up many times. The genes are TRBV20-1 and TRBJ2-5; 7 positions match TRBD2. Germline assignment: CDR1 DFQATT and CDR2 SNEGSKA (reference sequence). V gave up 6 bases and J gave up 5 bases; unmatched junction bases: 9. The CDR3 loop spans 13 amino acids. For the CDR3, the DNA is TGCAGTGCGCCCCCGGGGGGTTCTGAGACCCAGTACTTC. Protein: CSAPPGGSETQYF.

A few counts support this clonotype. The CDR3 spells CAWQRDSSGANVLTF. The CDR3 DNA reads as TGTGCCTGGCAACGGGACTCCTCTGGGGCCAACGTCCTGACTTTC. The chain combines TRBV30 with TRBJ2-6, with TRBD2 as a possible D gene (6 bases). Trimming left V 5 bases short and J 0 bases short, with 11 bases between. This CDR3 is built from 15 residues. The germline V gene encodes CDR1 GTSNPN and CDR2 SVGIG (reference sequence).

This clonotype was seen a few times. V is TRBV7-2 and J is TRBJ2-7; no firm D call. The CDR3 has 14 residues. Between the trimmed V and J ends, which lost 1 base and 4 bases, there was a span of 11 bases. Germline CDR1 and CDR2: SGHTA and FQGNSA. This CDR3 is CASSLGGSLYEQYF. In nucleotides, the CDR3 is TGTGCCAGCAGCTTAGGAGGTAGTCTTTACGAGCAGTACTTC.

This clonotype was recorded many times. This chain uses TRBV10-2 with TRBJ1-4; D perhaps matches TRBD1 (6 bases). CDR1 and CDR2 from the germline V gene are WSHSY and SAAADI. The CDR3 consists of 13 residues. Trimming stripped 9 bases from V and 4 bases from J, with 12 bases between. The CDR3 DNA sequence: TGCGCCAGTAAAGACAGGAGTAATGAAAAACTGTTTTTT. It encodes CASKDRSNEKLFF.

A few counts support this clonotype. CDR3 in amino acids: CASSPTGTENIQYF. The CDR3 region has the DNA TGTGCCAGCTCCCCGACCGGGACAGAAAACATTCAGTACTTC. The J gene is TRBJ2-4, the V gene TRBV18, with 7 bases matching TRBD1. V shed 6 bases and J 5 bases; nucleotides not matched to a gene: 7. Per germline, CDR1 KGHSH and CDR2 LQKENI. The CDR3 length is 14 residues.

The J gene is TRBJ2-5, the V gene TRBV20-1, with 7 bases lining up with TRBD2. Germline CDR1 reads DFQATT; CDR2 reads SNEGSKA (reference sequence). Trimming cost V 5 bases and J 5 bases; bases outside gene matches: 14. The CDR3 extends over 15 amino acids. Written as DNA, the CDR3 is TGCAGTGCTGCGGGGGACGGGGGTCGTCAGGAGACCCAGTACTTC. This gives the protein CSAAGDGGRQETQYF.

This clonotype was counted many times. The chain links TRBV29-1 to TRBJ2-7; 7 positions agree with TRBD1. The ends lost 4 bases at V and 2 bases at J; junction bases unmatched: 2. CDR3 length: 12 residues. CDR1 is SQVTM and CDR2 is ANQGSEA in the germline V gene. The CDR3 spells CSVAGTAYEQYF. The CDR3 DNA is TGCAGCGTTGCAGGGACAGCCTACGAGCAGTACTTC.

This clonotype was counted ten times or more. J is TRBJ1-1 and V is TRBV7-2; no clear D gene. From germline, CDR1 is SGHTA and CDR2 FQGNSA. The CDR3 has 14 residues. Trimming cost V 2 bases and J 4 bases, with 11 bases left between them. As DNA, the CDR3 is TGTGCCAGCAGCTTATATGAGGGAAGCACTGAAGCTTTCTTT. Translating it yields CASSLYEGSTEAFF. The complete variable domain, with remaining parts taken from reference TRBV7-2 and TRBJ1-1, reads GAGVSQSPSNKVTEKGKDVELRCDPISGHTALYWYRQSLGQGLEFLIYFQGNSAPDKSGLPSDRFSAERTGGSVSTLTIQRTQQEDSAVYLCASSLYEGSTEAFFGQGTRLTVV.

Many counts were recorded for this clonotype. J is TRBJ2-3 and V is TRBV6-5; no definite D call. The V and J ends lost 5 bases and 2 bases respectively, with 2 bases between them. Germline V gives CDR1 MNHEY, CDR2 SVGAGI. The CDR3 loop spans 11 amino acids. The CDR3 reads CASSDTDTQYF. CDR3 nucleotide sequence: TGTGCCAGCAGTGACACAGATACGCAGTATTTT.

This clonotype was seen at least ten times. The chain employs TRBV12-3 or TRBV12-4 and TRBJ2-7; D gene uncertain. The CDR3 contains 14 residues. Trimming cost V 3 bases and J 0 bases, with 9 bases left between them. The CDR3 reads CASSFSQSSYEQYF. The CDR3 bases are TGTGCCAGCAGTTTTAGTCAGAGCTCCTACGAGCAGTACTTC.

J is TRBJ2-6 and V is TRBV6-4; D remains ambiguous. The germline CDR1 and CDR2 sequences are MRHNA and SNTAGT. This CDR3 is 14 amino acids long. Trimming took 4 bases from V and 0 from J, leaving 4 bases between them. The CDR3 nucleotides read TGTGCCAGCAGTGGGGGCTCTGGGGCCAACGTCCTGACTTTC. It codes for CASSGGSGANVLTF.

The table lists this clonotype with many counts. The DNA for the CDR3 is TGTGCCAGCAGCTCCGGTCGCGGACTAGCGGGGTATGGGGGAGAGACCCAGTACTTC. It yields the protein CASSSGRGLAGYGGETQYF. The V gene is TRBV7-2, the J gene TRBJ2-5; TRBD2 aligns across 12 bases. Unmatched junction bases numbered 16, after V lost 4 bases and J lost 4 bases. There are 19 residues in the CDR3. Germline loops: CDR1 SGHTA, CDR2 FQGNSA.

In this sample, this clonotype turned up a few times. This chain joins TRBV3-1 and TRBJ2-5; no reliable D call. V lost 1 base and J lost 5, with 8 bases in between. The CDR3 sequence is 13 residues long. Germline-derived CDR1 and CDR2 are LGHDT and YNNKEL (reference sequence). In DNA, the CDR3 is TGTGCCAGCAGCCAAGGGTTTGAGGAGACCCAGTACTTC. The encoded protein is CASSQGFEETQYF.

This clonotype was recorded many times. The V call is TRBV27, the J call TRBJ2-3; 11 positions agree with TRBD2. V lost 5 bases and J lost 4; bases outside the gene matches: 8. CDR3 length: 16 residues. CDR1 and CDR2 from the germline V gene are MNHEY and SMNVEV (reference sequence). The CDR3 loop is CASSARLAGIADTQYF. The CDR3 bases are TGTGCCAGCAGTGCTAGACTAGCGGGGATCGCAGATACGCAGTATTTT.

This clonotype was observed at least ten times. The gene calls are TRBV7-6 and TRBJ1-1; no clear D gene. The CDR3 is 13 amino acids. V lost 5 bases and J lost 1, with 8 bases in between. Germline CDR1 reads SGHVS; CDR2 reads FNYEAQ. CDR3 bases: TGTGCCAGCAGCCCCTTTGAGAACACTGAAGCTTTCTTT. Translating gives CASSPFENTEAFF.

This clonotype has ten or more counts. V is TRBV15 and J is TRBJ1-4; no clear D. V dropped 3 bases and J dropped 1 base, with 12 bases sitting between them. CDR1 and CDR2 (germline): LNHNV, YYDKDF (reference sequence). This CDR3 is 16 amino acids long. CDR3 loop: CATSSALGVTNEKLFF. CDR3 nucleotide sequence: TGTGCCACCAGCAGCGCACTAGGAGTAACTAATGAAAAACTGTTTTTT.

This clonotype was counted ten times or more. The chain links TRBV3-1 to TRBJ2-7; maybe TRBD1 (6 bases). CDR3 length: 15 amino acids. Germline CDR1 LGHDT, CDR2 YNNKEL (reference sequence). V lost 5 bases and J 2 bases, leaving 16 bases between the germline ends. The CDR3 DNA is TGTGCCAGCAGCTATCCGGGACACGGGGCCTACGAGCAGTACTTC. Translating it yields CASSYPGHGAYEQYF.

Ten or more counts support this clonotype. CDR3 residues: CASSKQPTMNTGELFF. The CDR3, as DNA: TGTGCCAGCAGCAAACAACCTACCATGAACACCGGGGAGCTGTTTTTT. The J gene is TRBJ2-2, the V gene TRBV7-9; D gene unclear. The V end was cut by 5 bases, the J end by 1 base, with 14 bases between. This CDR3 contains 16 residues. Germline V gene sequence: CDR1 SEHNR, CDR2 FQNEAQ (reference sequence).

The rearrangement links TRBV18 to TRBJ2-7; the D is unclear. The CDR3 is 13 amino acids. The germline V gene encodes CDR1 KGHSH and CDR2 LQKENI. Trimming took off 0 bases at V and 3 bases at J, with 6 bases between the two ends. CDR3 sequence: CASSPPQVYEQYF. CDR3 sequence (DNA): TGTGCCAGCTCACCACCGCAAGTCTACGAGCAGTACTTC.

This clonotype was picked up many times. In DNA form, the CDR3 reads TGTGCCAGCAGCTTAGACCGGACAGTTGGAAACACCATATATTTT. Translation: CASSLDRTVGNTIYF. The V and J genes are TRBV11-2 and TRBJ1-3, with D possibly being TRBD1 (6 bases). Looked up from germline, CDR1 is SGHAT and CDR2 is FQNNGV. The V gene lost 0 bases and the J gene lost 3 bases, with 9 bases spanning the gap. The CDR3 loop spans 15 amino acids.

Many counts were recorded for this clonotype. This chain uses TRBV5-6 with TRBJ1-2; D unresolved. Per germline, CDR1 SGHDT and CDR2 YYEEEE. This CDR3 spans 15 amino acids. V was pared by 2 bases and J by 1 base, with 12 bases between. For the CDR3, the DNA is TGTGCCAGCAGCTTAACAGACGGAAATAACTATGGCTACACCTTC. It codes for CASSLTDGNNYGYTF.